This T cell receptor beta chain was sequenced in a study of spatial heterogeneity in lung cancer. Findings of the study overall: At resection, ubiquitous expanded tumor TCRs appeared in blood more than at follow-up.

As concerns this clonotype: The antigen is unknown.

The time point denotes: sample taken at primary tumor resection. Sequencing covered unsorted whole RNA taken from tumor, nontumor lung or frozen PBMC. The CDR3 contains 14 residues. Trimming cost V 4 bases and J 5 bases, with 14 bases left between them. Every individual TCR cDNA molecule carried its own unique molecular identifier, which allowed correction of PCR and sequencing errors. TCRdb fed the 5' RACE reads into MiXCR, producing one record per CDR3 protein. The sample yields about 50,000 distinct CDR3 sequences, 6.5% to 8% seen once. The input for sequencing was PBMCs, taken at surgery. The chain couples TRBV12-3 or TRBV12-4 to TRBJ2-5, with TRBD2 as a possible D gene (6 bases). This clonotype was sampled from a female donor with early-stage non-small cell lung cancer. CDR3: CASSSGDWRETQYF. The CDR3 DNA reads TGTGCCAGCAGTTCCGGGGACTGGAGGGAGACCCAGTACTTC.